This TCR beta chain was retrieved from a study of OX40 agonist ivuxolimab in advanced cancers. General study points: Averaging showed that CD8+ T cells had more expanded clones than CD4+ did.

This CDR3 spans 14 amino acids. CDR1 SGHRS and CDR2 YFSETQ come from the germline V gene. Trimming shortened V by 4 bases and J by 3 bases, and 11 bases separated the two germline ends. TCRdb keeps only in-frame clones here, not all; method: immunoSEQ multiplex PCR. This sample yields 35,000 to 45,000 clones, of which around two thirds are seen a single time; about 18% belongs to the top ten. On this clone: Antigen specificity is unknown.

The chain combines TRBV5-1 with TRBJ2-1, with a possible D match to TRBD1 (6 bases). This sample comprised CD4+ or CD8+ T cells sorted from blood, obtained in a trial of the OX40 agonist ivuxolimab. This TCR was recovered from an adult with an advanced solid tumor such as melanoma, head and neck, liver or kidney cancer. CDR3 in amino acids: CASSTGHFYNEQFF. The CDR3 nucleotides are TGCGCCAGCAGCACGGGACACTTCTACAATGAGCAGTTCTTC.